This TCR beta chain is from a study of blood T cell repertoires in COVID-19. CDR3 length: 13 amino acids. V was pared by 5 bases and J by 5 bases, with 12 bases between. CDR1 SGHAT and CDR2 FQNNGV come from the germline V gene. In the source study's methods: Estimates of nucleated cell counts were drawn from the amplification of reference gene primers. Some clones are missing from TCRdb's copy, which holds only in-frame ones; the method was immunoSEQ multiplex PCR. V and J calls and clone size are copied from that table; D and trimming were computed from the DNA. The repertoire has about 150,000 clones, 88% of them found once; the top ten carry more than 9%.

The TCR comes from a man between 60 and 75 years old with active or convalescent COVID-19. The rearrangement joins TRBV11-2 to TRBJ2-5, with D possibly being TRBD1 (6 bases). The sequencing input was peripheral blood. CDR3 in amino acids: CASSPGQLETQYF. The CDR3, as DNA: TGTGCCAGCAGCCCAGGACAGCTGGAGACCCAGTACTTC.